This TCR beta chain was sequenced in a study of T-cell reconstitution after alpha-beta-depleted transplantation in children. Notes on the study in general: For some patients, TCRbeta diversity was high at day 60 because of recipient T cells and thymic progenitors that survived. Among T cells one year after transplant, newly produced cells accounted for most counts and diversity. Where alpha-beta T cells came from about two months after transplant was reportedly several hundred expanded graft clones.

This clonotype showed up many times. The antigen is undetermined. Germline V gives CDR1 SGHDT, CDR2 YYEEEE. The CDR3 spans 14 residues. V dropped 6 bases and J dropped 9; count of bases not matched to a gene: 10. Unique molecular identifiers featured in how the TCRbeta library was prepared. Each CDR3 protein gets one entry after TCRdb re-called the PCR reads with MiXCR. The table shows roughly 300,000 distinct CDR3 sequences, with around a tenth occurring only once. The specimen comprised peripheral blood, sampled 180 days after TCRalphabeta/CD19-depleted stem cell transplant. The V and J genes are TRBV5-6 and TRBJ2-1; TRBD1 aligns across 9 bases. The sequence derives from a male patient under 10 years old who had a stem cell transplant for chronic granulomatous disease, so the T cells may come from the graft donor. The CDR3 sequence is CASILLSGQGEQFF. The CDR3 DNA follows: TGTGCCAGCATCCTACTCTCGGGACAGGGTGAGCAGTTCTTC.